This TCR beta chain appears in the sequencing data of a study of CD8 T cells in Susac syndrome. Broader study findings: TCR sequencing and HLA analysis covered a relatively small number of individuals.

A quantity of roughly 0.5 to 1 ug RNA underwent reverse transcription using random hexamers. The amplification used immunoSEQ multiplex PCR on TCR beta CDR3; it spanned 54 Vbeta and 13 Jbeta. Each CDR3 protein is one row after TCRdb ran MiXCR on the immunoSEQ multiplex PCR reads. The sample has about 71,000 distinct CDR3 sequences, roughly 93% seen once. Germline loops: CDR1 MNHNY, CDR2 SVGAGI (reference sequence). The length of the CDR3 is 16 residues. V lost 7 bases and J lost 2, with 20 bases in between. A remark on this clonotype: The antigen remains unidentified.

The authors negatively isolated CD8+ and CD4+ T cells and FACS-enriched TEMRA cells. The chain carries TRBV6-6 and TRBJ1-1; D unclear. The sequenced material came from CD4+ T cells from PBMCs. The clonotype originates from a human donor with Susac syndrome. The CDR3 reads CASTSGGQLGNTEAFF. As DNA, the CDR3 is TGTGCCAGCACGAGTGGCGGGCAATTAGGAAACACTGAAGCTTTCTTT.